These T cell receptor beta chains were read from a single sample in a study of cytomegalovirus exposure and HLA in healthy donors. Using immunoSEQ multiplex PCR, the repertoire was profiled, and TCRdb retains in-frame clones only, with some absent. Counted here are 150,000 or so clones, approximately 81% occurring once; the ten biggest clones make up approximately 10%. The specimen sequenced was PBMCs. The receptor set was obtained from a man aged 25 to 40 in good health and CMV-seropositive. Each CDR3 is given with its conserved first and last residue. D genes are given only for firm matches. Rows give clone size only sometimes, using once, few, many, or a class for an expanded clone.

J gene | D gene | clone size | V gene | CDR3 protein | CDR3 DNA
TRBJ2-5 | TRBD1 | . | TRBV10-3 | CAISGRQGAAETQYF | TGTGCCATCAGTGGTCGACAGGGGGCGGCTGAGACCCAGTACTTC
TRBJ2-4 | TRBD2 | . | TRBV7-2 | CASSVSGGASKNIQYF | TGTGCCAGCAGCGTTAGCGGGGGGGCGTCCAAAAACATTCAGTACTTC
TRBJ2-3 | TRBD2 | . | TRBV6-1 | CASSETGTKPTDTQYF | TGTGCCAGCAGTGAAACCGGGACTAAGCCCACAGATACGCAGTATTTT
TRBJ2-7 | TRBD1 | . | TRBV9 | CASSVVDRGRYEQYF | TGTGCCAGCAGCGTAGTGGACAGGGGGCGGTACGAGCAGTACTTC
TRBJ1-2 | TRBD1 | . | TRBV7-6 | CASSLTRGQDGYTF | TGTGCCAGCAGCTTGACGAGGGGACAGGATGGCTACACCTTC
TRBJ1-5 | . | . | TRBV5-1 | CASSFGSGNQPQHF | TGCGCCAGCAGCTTCGGGTCGGGCAATCAGCCCCAGCATTTT
TRBJ1-5 | . | . | TRBV6-6 | CASSSNQPQHF | TGTGCCAGCAGTTCTAATCAGCCCCAGCATTTT
TRBJ1-6 | . | . | TRBV7-9 | CASSLSAGANSPLHF | TGTGCCAGCAGCTTATCTGCGGGGGCGAATTCACCCCTCCACTTT
TRBJ2-7 | TRBD2 | . | TRBV28 | CASLLAGVQEQYF | TGTGCCAGCCTACTAGCGGGAGTGCAGGAGCAGTACTTC
TRBJ1-4 | . | . | TRBV7-2 | CASSLLASGKLFF | TGTGCCAGCAGCTTACTAGCCTCTGGAAAACTGTTTTTT
TRBJ2-1 | TRBD2 | . | TRBV9 | CASSATPGGLYNEQFF | TGTGCCAGCAGCGCAACTCCGGGGGGTCTTTACAATGAGCAGTTCTTC
TRBJ1-2 | . | . | TRBV2 | CASSEFRTENYGYTF | TGTGCCAGCAGTGAATTCAGGACTGAGAACTATGGCTACACCTTC
TRBJ2-1 | TRBD2 | . | TRBV5-4 | CASSLERGAPGEQFF | TGTGCCAGCAGCTTGGAGCGGGGGGCGCCTGGGGAGCAGTTCTTC
TRBJ1-2 | . | many | TRBV10-2 | CASSESSYGYTF | TGCGCCAGCAGTGAGTCTTCTTATGGCTACACCTTC
TRBJ1-2 | . | . | TRBV29-1 | CSVEGALTGGYTF | TGCAGCGTTGAGGGGGCTCTGACGGGTGGCTACACCTTC
TRBJ2-1 | . | . | TRBV7-2 | CASSLASGEQFF | TGTGCCAGCAGCTTAGCGAGCGGTGAGCAGTTCTTC